The next 31 T cell receptor beta chains were all read from a single sample in a study of T cell responses to AZD1222 COVID-19 vaccine. Profiled with immunoSEQ multiplex PCR; TCRdb holds only in-frame clones, not every one. The sample includes around 140,000 clones. Sequenced sample: peripheral blood. The source is an adult in good health.

V gene TRBV19 combines with J gene TRBJ1-5, with a possible D match to TRBD1 (6 bases). Germline V gene lookup returns CDR1 LNHDA and CDR2 SQIVND (reference sequence). Trimming stripped 10 bases from V and 5 bases from J, with 18 bases between. The CDR3 length is 14 residues. The CDR3 DNA reads TGTGCCACCACCCCGTCGGCAGGGGATCAGCCCCAGCATTTT. Translation gives CATTPSAGDQPQHF. Using reference TRBV19 and TRBJ1-5 for the parts outside the CDR3, the full variable domain is DGGITQSPKYLFRKEGQNVTLSCEQNLNHDAMYWYRQDPGQGLRLIYYSQIVNDFQKGDIAEGYSVSREKKESFPLTVTSAQKNPTAFYLCATTPSAGDQPQHFGDGTRLSIL.

This chain connects TRBV3-1 (or the pseudogene TRBV3-2) to TRBJ2-7; 11 nucleotides align to TRBD2. Germline CDR1 is LGHDT and CDR2 is YNNKEL (reference sequence). This CDR3 comprises 15 residues. The V and J ends lost 2 bases and 5 bases, in that order; junction bases with no gene match: 5. As DNA, the CDR3 is TGTGCCAGCAGCCAAACTAGCGGGGGTGTCAACGAGCAGTACTTC. Translated: CASSQTSGGVNEQYF.

V and J are TRBV6-5 and TRBJ1-2; D uncertain. CDR1 and CDR2 from the germline V gene are MNHEY and SVGAGI. V shed 0 bases and J shed 6 bases, with 5 bases lying between them. The CDR3 extends over 12 amino acids. DNA for the CDR3: TGTGCCAGCAGTTACTCGGGGAATGGCTACACCTTC. Encoded protein: CASSYSGNGYTF.

The chain recombines TRBV14 with TRBJ1-4; D gene uncertain. The V and J ends lost 2 bases and 8 bases respectively, with 18 bases between them. The CDR3 loop spans 16 amino acids. Germline V gene data show CDR1 as SGHDN and CDR2 as FVKESK. The CDR3 reads CASSQFGFAREEKLFF. DNA of the CDR3: TGTGCCAGCAGCCAATTTGGATTCGCCCGCGAGGAAAAACTGTTTTTT.

The chain joins TRBV3-1 (or the pseudogene TRBV3-2) to TRBJ1-2; 7 bases fit TRBD1. V lost 0 bases, J lost 6 bases, and 7 bases stayed unmatched. There are 15 residues in the CDR3. The germline gives CDR1 LGHDT, CDR2 YNNKEL (reference sequence). The CDR3 DNA sequence: TGTGCCAGCAGCCAAGATTTGTCAAGGGGGCATGGCTACACCTTC. It is translated as CASSQDLSRGHGYTF.

This rearrangement joins TRBV5-1 to TRBJ1-2; 7 bases agree with TRBD1. Trimming removed 4 bases from V and 5 bases from J; junction bases left unmatched: 5. Per germline, CDR1 SGHRS and CDR2 YFSETQ. The CDR3 length is 13 residues. The CDR3 sequence is CASSEGQPYGYTF. CDR3 nucleotides: TGCGCCAGCAGCGAGGGACAGCCTTATGGCTACACCTTC.

V gene TRBV5-1 combines with J gene TRBJ1-4; tentatively, D is TRBD1 (5 bases). This CDR3 comprises 14 residues. CDR1 is SGHRS, CDR2 YFSETQ, per germline. Trimming removed 2 bases from V and 8 bases from J, with 13 bases in between. The CDR3 sequence is CASSFTGGGEKLFF. The CDR3 DNA sequence: TGCGCCAGCAGCTTCACCGGGGGAGGAGAAAAACTGTTTTTT.

The chain links TRBV5-4 to TRBJ2-1, with 11 bases lining up with TRBD1. Looked up from germline, CDR1 is SGHNT and CDR2 is YYREEE (reference sequence). The CDR3 covers 15 residues. V lost 3 bases and J lost 3; bases outside the gene matches: 2. CDR3 amino acids: CASSSGTGGYNEQFF. The DNA of the CDR3 is TGTGCCAGCAGCTCCGGGACAGGGGGCTACAATGAGCAGTTCTTC.

This chain connects TRBV10-3 to TRBJ1-1; weak D call: TRBD1 (5 bases). V was shortened by 8 bases and J by 5 bases, with 9 bases between the two germline ends. CDR3 length: 11 amino acids. The V gene's germline CDR1 is ENHRY and CDR2 SYGVKD. CDR3 sequence: CAIRGGTEAFF. For the CDR3, the DNA is TGTGCCATCCGGGGGGGAACTGAAGCTTTCTTT.

This chain links TRBV29-1 with TRBJ2-3, with D unresolved. V was shortened by 0 bases and J by 13 bases, with 17 bases between the two germline ends. Germline CDR1 and CDR2: SQVTM and ANQGSEA. The CDR3 length is 13 residues. CDR3 region: CSVEDRGERMEYF. DNA for the CDR3: TGCAGCGTTGAAGATCGTGGCGAGCGTATGGAGTATTTT.

The chain employs TRBV5-1 and TRBJ1-2; possible D gene TRBD1, 6 bases. CDR1 is SGHRS, CDR2 YFSETQ, per germline. The CDR3 extends over 15 amino acids. The V end was cut by 0 bases, the J end by 4 bases, with 13 bases between. CDR3 sequence reads: CASSLDWGRGYGYTF. In nucleotides, the CDR3 is TGCGCCAGCAGCTTGGATTGGGGGCGGGGCTATGGCTACACCTTC.

The chain employs TRBV2 and TRBJ2-2; D unclear. CDR3 length equals 15 residues. Germline-derived CDR1 and CDR2 are SNHLY and FYNNEI. V was clipped by 2 bases and J by 0 bases, with 7 bases between them. CDR3 residues: CASSEKRSNTGELFF. CDR3 coding DNA: TGTGCCAGCAGTGAAAAACGGTCGAACACCGGGGAGCTGTTTTTT.

The chain recombines TRBV9 with TRBJ2-3; TRBD1 matches 9 bases. Germline CDR1 is SGDLS and CDR2 is YYNGEE. Losses at the gene ends were 0 bases for V and 2 bases for J; bases not matched to a gene: 4. The length of the CDR3 is 16 residues. The chain's CDR3 is CASSVDGTGITDTQYF. DNA for the CDR3: TGTGCCAGCAGCGTAGATGGGACAGGGATCACAGATACGCAGTATTTT.

The J gene is TRBJ2-1, the V gene TRBV10-3; a weak D match, TRBD2 (6 bases). This CDR3 comprises 15 residues. Between the trimmed V and J ends, which lost 6 bases and 7 bases, there was a span of 19 bases. Germline V gene data show CDR1 as ENHRY and CDR2 as SYGVKD. The CDR3 nucleotides are TGTGCCATCAGGGACCCCGGCTTGGGGGGAAATGAGCAGTTCTTC. It specifies CAIRDPGLGGNEQFF.

This rearrangement joins TRBV6-5 to TRBJ1-5, with D maybe TRBD1 (6 bases). CDR3 length: 15 residues. Trimming stripped 7 bases from V and 13 bases from J, with 26 bases between. The germline CDR1 and CDR2 sequences are MNHEY and SVGAGI. The chain's CDR3 is CASNRATGNPGAQHF. The DNA for the CDR3 is TGTGCCAGCAACCGAGCTACAGGGAATCCTGGGGCGCAGCATTTT.

This rearrangement joins TRBV5-1 to TRBJ2-1, with TRBD2 matching 12 bases. Germline V gives CDR1 SGHRS, CDR2 YFSETQ. The V segment lost 0 bases and the J segment 6 bases; nucleotides outside the gene matches: 10. CDR3 length: 18 residues. For the CDR3, the DNA is TGCGCCAGCAGCTTGGCCAAGGCTAGCGGGGGGGCTCGCAATGAGCAGTTCTTC. Its translation is CASSLAKASGGARNEQFF.

The gene calls are TRBV7-2 and TRBJ1-1; D might be TRBD1 (5 bases). V gave up 5 bases and J gave up 1 base, with 8 bases separating them. The CDR3 spans 13 residues. Germline V gene sequence: CDR1 SGHTA, CDR2 FQGNSA. For the CDR3, the DNA is TGTGCCAGCAGCGTGACAGCGAACACTGAAGCTTTCTTT. Its protein product is CASSVTANTEAFF.

This sequence joins TRBV28 and TRBJ2-1; 7 bases fit TRBD2. This CDR3 is built from 14 residues. Germline CDR1 reads MDHEN; CDR2 reads SYDVKM. V lost 4 bases, J lost 7 bases, and 7 bases stayed unmatched. This CDR3 reads CASSSGGTTNEQFF. CDR3 sequence (DNA): TGTGCCAGCAGTTCCGGGGGGACCACAAATGAGCAGTTCTTC. Supplemented by reference TRBV28 and TRBJ2-1, the full variable domain reads DVKVTQSSRYLVKRTGEKVFLECVQDMDHENMFWYRQDPGLGLRLIYFSYDVKMKEKGDIPEGYSVSREKKERFSLILESASTNQTSMYLCASSSGGTTNEQFFGPGTRLTVL.

V is TRBV9 and J is TRBJ2-4; D may be TRBD1 or TRBD2 (6 bases each). There are 17 residues in the CDR3. Trimming stripped 4 bases from V and 1 base from J, with 18 bases between. Germline-derived CDR1 and CDR2 are SGDLS and YYNGEE. The CDR3 sequence is CASSPGGGQGAKNIQYF. The CDR3 region has the DNA TGTGCCAGCAGCCCAGGAGGGGGTCAGGGGGCCAAAAACATTCAGTACTTC. The whole variable domain, filled in from reference TRBV9 and TRBJ2-4, reads DSGVTQTPKHLITATGQRVTLRCSPRSGDLSVYWYQQSLDQGLQFLIQYYNGEERAKGNILERFSAQQFPDLHSELNLSSLELGDSALYFCASSPGGGQGAKNIQYFGAGTRLSVL.

This rearrangement joins TRBV5-1 to TRBJ1-1; a weak D match, TRBD1 (6 bases). CDR1 is SGHRS and CDR2 is YFSETQ in the germline V gene. CDR3 length equals 13 residues. Trimming took 3 bases from V and 4 from J, leaving 10 bases between them. In nucleotides, the CDR3 is TGCGCCAGCAGCTATGCGGGGGCCACTGAAGCTTTCTTT. It codes for CASSYAGATEAFF.

CDR3 DNA sequence: TGTGCCAGCAGCTTAGTAGTGGGGGCGGTGAACTATGGCTACACCTTC. It specifies CASSLVVGAVNYGYTF. The genes are TRBV7-2 and TRBJ1-2, with a weak D call TRBD1 (6 bases). With 1 base removed from V and 2 bases from J, the gap between germline ends came to 14 bases. Germline V gene sequence: CDR1 SGHTA, CDR2 FQGNSA. The CDR3 runs 16 residues.

V is TRBV18 and J is TRBJ2-3; 8 bases match TRBD1. Germline loops: CDR1 KGHSH, CDR2 LQKENI. Trimming cost V 5 bases and J 5 bases; bases outside gene matches: 6. The CDR3 extends over 14 amino acids. The chain's CDR3 is CASSNQGARDTQYF. CDR3 in DNA: TGTGCCAGCTCAAACCAGGGGGCAAGAGATACGCAGTATTTT.

A word on this clone: The same CDR3 also results from other DNA sequences found in this sample. This chain connects TRBV7-3 to TRBJ1-1; D not certain. CDR1 and CDR2 (germline): SGHTA, FQGTGA. V shed 0 bases and J shed 1 base, with 3 bases lying between them. This CDR3 has 13 residues. As DNA, the CDR3 is TGTGCCAGCAGCTTAACCCAGAACACTGAAGCTTTCTTT. Amino acids: CASSLTQNTEAFF. Variable domain in full (rest from reference TRBV7-3 and TRBJ1-1): GAGVSQTPSNKVTEKGKYVELRCDPISGHTALYWYRQSLGQGPEFLIYFQGTGAADDSGLPNDRFFAVRPEGSVSTLKIQRTERGDSAVYLCASSLTQNTEAFFGQGTRLTVV.

The chain joins TRBV10-3 to TRBJ1-2; 7 bases are shared with TRBD1. Germline lookup yields CDR1 ENHRY and CDR2 SYGVKD. V was pared by 8 bases and J by 1 base, with 7 bases of the junction left unmatched. This CDR3 region has 14 residues. CDR3 protein: CAIAGQALNYGYTF. Written as DNA, the CDR3 is TGTGCCATCGCCGGACAGGCACTTAACTATGGCTACACCTTC.

The CDR3 sequence is CASSMNYLGSNEKLFF. Here the CDR3 DNA reads TGTGCCAGCAGTATGAACTACTTGGGAAGTAATGAAAAACTGTTTTTT. The chain employs TRBV28 and TRBJ1-4, with no clear D. The CDR3 totals 16 residues. V lost 5 bases and J 4 bases, leaving 17 bases between the germline ends. Germline CDR1 MDHEN, CDR2 SYDVKM. The variable domain in full, completed from reference TRBV28 and TRBJ1-4, reads DVKVTQSSRYLVKRTGEKVFLECVQDMDHENMFWYRQDPGLGLRLIYFSYDVKMKEKGDIPEGYSVSREKKERFSLILESASTNQTSMYLCASSMNYLGSNEKLFFGSGTQLSVL.

This chain connects TRBV2 to TRBJ2-7, with a tentative D call TRBD1 (5 bases). V lost 6 bases and J 6 bases, leaving 15 bases between the germline ends. The CDR3 is 13 amino acids. Germline-derived CDR1 and CDR2 are SNHLY and FYNNEI. The CDR3 DNA follows: TGTGCCAGCAGACCTACAGGAGATCGCGAGCAGTACTTC. As protein: CASRPTGDREQYF.

The CDR3 nucleotides read TGTGCCAGTAGTATAGATTTCGGGGACTCCAGCTATGGCTACACCTTC. It encodes CASSIDFGDSSYGYTF. The chain joins TRBV19 to TRBJ1-2; TRBD1 might be the D (5 bases). Between the trimmed V and J ends, which lost 0 bases and 4 bases, there was a span of 15 bases. The CDR3 extends over 16 amino acids. CDR1 and CDR2 from the germline V gene are LNHDA and SQIVND (reference sequence).

The chain recombines TRBV5-6 with TRBJ2-5; 8 nucleotides agree with TRBD1. The CDR3 spans 16 residues. Germline lookup yields CDR1 SGHDT and CDR2 YYEEEE. The V and J ends lost 2 bases and 7 bases, in that order; junction bases with no gene match: 13. The CDR3 DNA follows: TGTGCCAGCAGCTTATACGGGGGACAGGATGTGTGGACCCAGTACTTC. As protein: CASSLYGGQDVWTQYF.

This chain links TRBV19 with TRBJ1-1; 8 bases line up with TRBD1. V trimming: 5 bases; J trimming: 1 base; junction bases outside the gene matches: 3. The germline V gene has CDR1 LNHDA and CDR2 SQIVND (reference sequence). The CDR3 totals 14 residues. CDR3 in DNA: TGTGCCAGTAGTGTAGGACAGGGGAACACTGAAGCTTTCTTT. Its translation: CASSVGQGNTEAFF.

The V call is TRBV11-2, the J call TRBJ2-7, with 7 nucleotides matching TRBD2. The CDR3 has 14 residues. Germline values: CDR1 SGHAT, CDR2 FQNNGV. V was clipped by 0 bases and J by 3 bases; unmatched bases: 2. The CDR3 DNA reads TGTGCCAGCAGCTTAGAGCGGGGGAGCTACGAGCAGTACTTC. Its translation: CASSLERGSYEQYF.

The chain joins TRBV5-4 to TRBJ2-2; no clear D. This CDR3 spans 14 amino acids. Looked up from germline, CDR1 is SGHNT and CDR2 is YYREEE (reference sequence). Trimming cost V 0 bases and J 5 bases, with 8 bases left between them. The CDR3 reads CASSLAVSTGELFF. CDR3 sequence (DNA): TGTGCCAGCAGCTTGGCAGTCTCGACCGGGGAGCTGTTTTTT.